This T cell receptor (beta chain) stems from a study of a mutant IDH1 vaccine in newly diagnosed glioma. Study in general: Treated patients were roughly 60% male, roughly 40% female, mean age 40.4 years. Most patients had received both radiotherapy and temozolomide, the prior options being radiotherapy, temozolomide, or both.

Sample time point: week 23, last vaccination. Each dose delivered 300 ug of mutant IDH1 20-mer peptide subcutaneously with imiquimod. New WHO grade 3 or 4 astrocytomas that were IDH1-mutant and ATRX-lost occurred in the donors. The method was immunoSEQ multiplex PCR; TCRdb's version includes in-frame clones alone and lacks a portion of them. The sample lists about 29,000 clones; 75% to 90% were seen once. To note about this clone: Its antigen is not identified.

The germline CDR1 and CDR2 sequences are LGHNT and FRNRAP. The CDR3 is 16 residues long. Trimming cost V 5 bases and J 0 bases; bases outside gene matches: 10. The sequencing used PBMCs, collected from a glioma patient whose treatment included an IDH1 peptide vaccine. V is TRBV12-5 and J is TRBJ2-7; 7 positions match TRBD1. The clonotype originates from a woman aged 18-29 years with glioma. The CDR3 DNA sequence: TGTGCTAGTGGTCCGAGAGGACAGGATAGCTCCTACGAGCAGTACTTC. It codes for CASGPRGQDSSYEQYF.